This T cell receptor beta chain was profiled in a study of T-cell reconstitution after alpha-beta-depleted transplantation in children. This clonotype was seen many times. As yet, its antigen is unknown. The junction departs from the called germline gene at one end, perhaps through a read error. Germline V gene data show CDR1 as SGHRS and CDR2 as YFSETQ. The CDR3 totals 15 residues. Study results and limitations: The origin of high day-60 TCRbeta diversity in some patients lay in surviving recipient T cells and thymic progenitors. Several hundred graft clones that had expanded were reportedly the source of alpha-beta T cells about two months after transplant. Counts and diversity of T cells one year after transplant came mostly from newly produced T cells.

This sample's TCRbeta library carried unique molecular identifier barcodes. One entry per CDR3 protein, called by TCRdb with MiXCR from the PCR reads. The table lists about 600,000 distinct CDR3 sequences, 10% to 15% of them singletons, with around 2.2% in the top ten. The chain is built from TRBV5-1 and TRBJ2-7; 13 bases fit TRBD2. The sequence derives from a male patient younger than 18 who had a stem cell transplant for acute myeloid leukemia, so the T cells may come from the graft donor. The sequences come from PBMCs, mostly from graft donor cells, collected 360 days after TCRalphabeta/CD19-depleted stem cell transplant. The CDR3 sequence is CASSPGLAGTYEQYF. The CDR3 DNA is TGTGCCAGCAGCCCGGGACTAGCGGGAACCTACGAGCAGTACTTC.